Shown below are 7 T cell receptor beta chains from a single sample sequenced in a study of blood T cell repertoires in COVID-19 (dated by TCRdb to about 2020). The receptor library was made with the immunoSEQ multiplex PCR assay. TCRdb holds this immuneACCESS table with in-frame rearrangements only. Some clones are missing; in checked studies, unresolved V genes explain under half, and the rest has no known cause. The sample includes fewer than 400,000 clones, with about 85% observed a single time. The ten most abundant clones make up about 2% of the sample. Specimen: PBMCs or T cells enriched from blood (not recorded which). These receptor sequences come from a woman aged 25 to 39 who had been exposed to COVID-19.

The J gene is TRBJ1-2, the V gene TRBV7-9; 7 nucleotides match TRBD1. The CDR3 runs to 13 residues. CDR1 is SEHNR and CDR2 is FQNEAQ in the germline V gene (reference sequence). J was trimmed by 6 bases and V by 5 bases; bases with no gene match: 6. This CDR3 is CASSPGQENGYTF. The CDR3 DNA reads TGTGCCAGCAGCCCCGGACAGGAGAATGGCTACACCTTC.

This clone appeared a single time. This sequence joins TRBV5-1 and TRBJ1-2; D is possibly TRBD1 (5 bases). The CDR3 has 14 residues. Germline V gene sequence: CDR1 SGHRS, CDR2 YFSETQ. The V gene lost 0 bases and the J gene lost 8 bases, with 14 bases spanning the gap. The CDR3 DNA is TGCGCCAGCAGCTTGGCCGTCGGGGGACGAGGCTACACCTTC. It is translated as CASSLAVGGRGYTF.

This clone was seen a single time. This chain connects TRBV7-6 to TRBJ1-4; TRBD1 is a possible D gene (6 bases). The CDR3 runs 16 residues. Germline-derived CDR1 and CDR2 are SGHVS and FNYEAQ. Trimming cost V 3 bases and J 6 bases, with 17 bases left between them. The CDR3 sequence is CASSLGPTGLDEKLFF. CDR3 nucleotide sequence: TGTGCCAGCAGCTTGGGCCCCACAGGGTTGGATGAAAAACTGTTTTTT.

The chain employs TRBV4-3 and TRBJ1-1, with unresolved D. V was shortened by 1 base and J by 0 bases, with 12 bases between the two germline ends. The length of the CDR3 is 16 residues. Germline CDR1 is LGHNA and CDR2 is YSLEER. CDR3 DNA: TGCGCCAGCAGCCAAGGCGAGGGCCCTATGAACACTGAAGCTTTCTTT. It is translated as CASSQGEGPMNTEAFF.

The gene calls are TRBV6-2 or TRBV6-3 and TRBJ2-7, with D perhaps TRBD1 (5 bases). This CDR3 is 15 amino acids long. The V gene's germline CDR1 is MNHEY and CDR2 SVGEGT. The V gene lost 5 bases and the J gene lost 4 bases, with 18 bases spanning the gap. CDR3 nucleotides: TGTGCCAGCAGTAACGAATACAGGATCCCATACGAGCAGTACTTC. Translating it yields CASSNEYRIPYEQYF.

The J gene is TRBJ2-7, the V gene TRBV18; 9 nucleotides match TRBD1. Trimming took 8 bases from V and 1 from J; bases not matched to a gene: 6. The germline V gene has CDR1 KGHSH and CDR2 LQKENI. The length of the CDR3 is 14 residues. The CDR3 region is CASTGGLGSYEQYF. CDR3 nucleotides: TGTGCCAGCACAGGGGGCCTCGGGTCCTACGAGCAGTACTTC.

V is TRBV4-2 and J is TRBJ1-6; 9 bases are a match to TRBD1. V gave up 6 bases and J gave up 7 bases; unmatched junction bases: 10. Per germline, CDR1 LGHNA and CDR2 YNFKEQ. The CDR3 spans 16 residues. CDR3 nucleotides: TGTGCCAGCAGACCGGGACAGGGAGAGAGGAATTCACCCCTCCACTTT. Encoded protein: CASRPGQGERNSPLHF.